This TCR beta chain was documented in a study of T cell responses to AZD1222 COVID-19 vaccine. Study conclusions and caveats: Repertoire sampling occurred only after the peak T cell response. Dominant at 160-218 and 743-854, vaccine-associated CD4 TCRs also spanned spike. Clonal diversity was possibly underestimated, and the donors were mostly white British, with more females.

Worth noting for this clone: Its matching antigen is unknown.

TCRdb's table, derived via immunoSEQ multiplex PCR, lists solely in-frame clones and lacks some. In the table there are over 90,000 clones, around nine tenths of which are singletons. Germline V gives CDR1 SGHTS, CDR2 YDEGEE. The CDR3 is 15 residues long. V was shortened by 1 base and J by 0 bases, with 8 bases between the two germline ends. The origin of this receptor is an adult who received the AZD1222 COVID-19 vaccine. The starting material was peripheral blood, obtained 28 days after the second AZD1222 dose. The J gene is TRBJ1-3, the V gene TRBV5-8, with D unresolved. The CDR3 DNA reads TGTGCCAGCAGCTTGCAGCGAGACTCTGGAAACACCATATATTTT. Protein: CASSLQRDSGNTIYF.